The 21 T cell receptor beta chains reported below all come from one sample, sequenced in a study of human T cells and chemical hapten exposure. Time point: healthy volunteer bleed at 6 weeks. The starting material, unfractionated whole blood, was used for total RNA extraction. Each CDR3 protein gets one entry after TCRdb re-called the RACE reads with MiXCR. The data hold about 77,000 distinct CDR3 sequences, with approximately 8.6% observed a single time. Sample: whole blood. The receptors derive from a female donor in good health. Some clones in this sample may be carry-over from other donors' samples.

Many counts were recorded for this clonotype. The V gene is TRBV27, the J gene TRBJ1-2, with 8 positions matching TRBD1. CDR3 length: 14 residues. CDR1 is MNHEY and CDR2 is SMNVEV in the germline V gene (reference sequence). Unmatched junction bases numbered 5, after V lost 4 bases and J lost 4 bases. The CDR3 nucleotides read TGTGCCAGCAGTTCGCCGACAGGGGCCTATGGCTACACCTTC. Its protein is CASSSPTGAYGYTF.

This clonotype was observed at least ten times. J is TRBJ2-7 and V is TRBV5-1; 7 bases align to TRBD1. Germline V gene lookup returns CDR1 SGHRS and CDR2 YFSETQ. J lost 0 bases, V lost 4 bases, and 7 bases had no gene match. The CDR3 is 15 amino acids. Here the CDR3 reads CASSPGDRPSYEQYF. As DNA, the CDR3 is TGCGCCAGCAGCCCAGGGGACAGACCCTCCTACGAGCAGTACTTC. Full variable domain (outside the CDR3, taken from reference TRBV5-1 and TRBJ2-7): KAGVTQTPRYLIKTRGQQVTLSCSPISGHRSVSWYQQTPGQGLQFLFEYFSETQRNKGNFPGRFSGRQFSNSRSEMNVSTLELGDSALYLCASSPGDRPSYEQYFGPGTRLTVT.

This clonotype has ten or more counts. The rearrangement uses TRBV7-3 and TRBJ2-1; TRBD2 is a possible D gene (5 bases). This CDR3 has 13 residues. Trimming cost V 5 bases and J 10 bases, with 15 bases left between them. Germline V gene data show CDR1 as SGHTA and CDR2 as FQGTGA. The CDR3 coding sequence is TGTGCCAGCAGCCGCGGGCAGAGCGAGGAGCAGTTCTTC. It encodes CASSRGQSEEQFF.

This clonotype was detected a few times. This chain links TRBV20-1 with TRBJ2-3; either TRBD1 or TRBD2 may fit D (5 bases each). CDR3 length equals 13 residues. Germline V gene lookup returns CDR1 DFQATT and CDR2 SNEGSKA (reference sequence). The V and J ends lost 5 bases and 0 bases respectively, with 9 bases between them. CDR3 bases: TGCAGTGCTTATAGGGACAGCACAGATACGCAGTATTTT. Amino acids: CSAYRDSTDTQYF.

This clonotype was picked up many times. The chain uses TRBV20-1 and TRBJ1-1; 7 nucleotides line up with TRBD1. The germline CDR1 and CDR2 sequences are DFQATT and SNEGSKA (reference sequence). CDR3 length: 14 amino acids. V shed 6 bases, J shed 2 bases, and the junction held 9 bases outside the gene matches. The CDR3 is CSATQTGRNTEAFF. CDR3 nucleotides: TGCAGTGCCACACAGACAGGGCGCAACACTGAAGCTTTCTTT.

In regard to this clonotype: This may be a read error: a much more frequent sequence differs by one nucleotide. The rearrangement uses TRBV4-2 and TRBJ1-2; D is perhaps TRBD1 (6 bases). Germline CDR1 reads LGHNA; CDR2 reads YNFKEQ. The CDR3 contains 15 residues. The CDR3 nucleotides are TGTGTCAGCAGCCCAGAAGAGGGGGGAATTAACGGCTACACCTTC. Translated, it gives CVSSPEEGGINGYTF.

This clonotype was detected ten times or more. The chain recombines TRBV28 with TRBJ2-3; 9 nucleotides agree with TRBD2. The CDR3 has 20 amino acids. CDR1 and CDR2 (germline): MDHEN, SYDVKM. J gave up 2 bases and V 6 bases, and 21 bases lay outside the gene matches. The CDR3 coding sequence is TGTGCCAGCAGACCCCCCTCTAGCGGGGACGTAGGATCACTCACAGATACGCAGTATTTT. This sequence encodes CASRPPSSGDVGSLTDTQYF.

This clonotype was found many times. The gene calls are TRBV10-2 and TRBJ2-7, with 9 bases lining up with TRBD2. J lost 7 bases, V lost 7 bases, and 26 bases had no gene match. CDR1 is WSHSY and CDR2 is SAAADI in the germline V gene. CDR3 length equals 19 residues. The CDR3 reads CASTQGGSGGPPGPREQYF. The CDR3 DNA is TGCGCCAGCACCCAAGGGGGTAGCGGGGGACCCCCTGGCCCGAGAGAGCAGTACTTC.

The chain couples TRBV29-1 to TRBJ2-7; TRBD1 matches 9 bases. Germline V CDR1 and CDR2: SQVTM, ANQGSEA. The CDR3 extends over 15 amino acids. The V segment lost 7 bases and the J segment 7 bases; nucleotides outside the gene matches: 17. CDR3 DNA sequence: TGCAGCGCCACACGGACAGGGGACGGTTTTGGGGAGCAGTACTTC. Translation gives CSATRTGDGFGEQYF.

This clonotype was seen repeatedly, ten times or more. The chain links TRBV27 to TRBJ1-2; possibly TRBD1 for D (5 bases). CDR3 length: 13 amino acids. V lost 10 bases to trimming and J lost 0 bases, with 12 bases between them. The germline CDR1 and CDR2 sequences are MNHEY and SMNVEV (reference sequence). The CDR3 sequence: CAIWDDANYGYTF. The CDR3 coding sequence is TGTGCCATATGGGACGATGCTAACTATGGCTACACCTTC.

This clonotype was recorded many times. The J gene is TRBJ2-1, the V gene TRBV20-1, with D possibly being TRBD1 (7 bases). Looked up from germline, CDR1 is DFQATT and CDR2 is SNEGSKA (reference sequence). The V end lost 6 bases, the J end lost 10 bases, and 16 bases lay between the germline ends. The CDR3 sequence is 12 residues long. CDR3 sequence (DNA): TGCAGTGCCAATGGGGGGACAGTCGAGCAGTTCTTC. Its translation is CSANGGTVEQFF.

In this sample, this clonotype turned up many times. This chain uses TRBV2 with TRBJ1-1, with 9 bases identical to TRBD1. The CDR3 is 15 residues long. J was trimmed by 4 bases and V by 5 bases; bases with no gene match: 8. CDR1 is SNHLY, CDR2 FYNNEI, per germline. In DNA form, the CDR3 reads TGTGCCAGCAGTAGACAGGGGGGGGCTGGCACTGAAGCTTTCTTT. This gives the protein CASSRQGGAGTEAFF.

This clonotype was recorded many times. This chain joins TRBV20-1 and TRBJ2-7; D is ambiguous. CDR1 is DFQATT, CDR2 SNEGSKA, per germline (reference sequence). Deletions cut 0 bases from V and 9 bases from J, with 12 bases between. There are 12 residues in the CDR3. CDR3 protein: CSARDFQVGQYF. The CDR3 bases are TGCAGTGCTAGAGATTTCCAGGTTGGGCAGTACTTC.

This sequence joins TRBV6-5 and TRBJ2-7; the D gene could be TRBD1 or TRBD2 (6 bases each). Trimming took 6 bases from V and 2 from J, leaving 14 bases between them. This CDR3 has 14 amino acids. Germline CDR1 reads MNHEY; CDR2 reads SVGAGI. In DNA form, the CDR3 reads TGTGCCAGCAGGCGAGGGGGGTTGGCCTACGAGCAGTACTTC. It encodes CASRRGGLAYEQYF.

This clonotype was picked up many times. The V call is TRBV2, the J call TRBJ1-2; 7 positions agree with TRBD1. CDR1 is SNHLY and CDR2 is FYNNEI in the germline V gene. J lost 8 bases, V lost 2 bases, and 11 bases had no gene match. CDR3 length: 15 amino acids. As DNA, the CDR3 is TGTGCCAGCAGTGAAATTAGGGACAGCCGAGAGGGCTACACCTTC. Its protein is CASSEIRDSREGYTF.

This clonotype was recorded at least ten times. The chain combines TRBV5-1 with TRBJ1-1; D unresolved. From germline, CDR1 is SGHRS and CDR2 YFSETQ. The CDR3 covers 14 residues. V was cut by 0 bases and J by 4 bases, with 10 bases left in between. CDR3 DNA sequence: TGCGCCAGCAGCTTGGGGGAACTCTCCACTGAAGCTTTCTTT. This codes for CASSLGELSTEAFF. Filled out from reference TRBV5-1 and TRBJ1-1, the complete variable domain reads KAGVTQTPRYLIKTRGQQVTLSCSPISGHRSVSWYQQTPGQGLQFLFEYFSETQRNKGNFPGRFSGRQFSNSRSEMNVSTLELGDSALYLCASSLGELSTEAFFGQGTRLTVV.

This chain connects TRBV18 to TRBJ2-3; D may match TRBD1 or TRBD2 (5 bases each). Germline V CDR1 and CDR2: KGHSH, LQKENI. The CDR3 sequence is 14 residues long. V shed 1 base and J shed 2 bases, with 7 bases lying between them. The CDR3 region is CASSPRGTTDTQYF. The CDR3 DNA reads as TGTGCCAGCTCACCACGGGGGACCACAGATACGCAGTATTTT.

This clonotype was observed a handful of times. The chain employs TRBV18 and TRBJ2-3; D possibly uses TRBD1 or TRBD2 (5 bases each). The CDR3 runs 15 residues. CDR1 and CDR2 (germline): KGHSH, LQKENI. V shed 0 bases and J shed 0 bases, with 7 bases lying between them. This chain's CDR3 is CASSPPGTSTDTQYF. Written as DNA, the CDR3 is TGTGCCAGCTCACCACCAGGGACGAGCACAGATACGCAGTATTTT.

In DNA form, the CDR3 reads TGTGCCAGCAGCCCTACCGACTATAGCGGGGGCGCCTACGAGCAGTACTTC. This sequence encodes CASSPTDYSGGAYEQYF. The gene calls are TRBV4-2 and TRBJ2-7; 9 nucleotides line up with TRBD2. The CDR3 has 17 residues. Trimming removed 4 bases from V and 2 bases from J; junction bases left unmatched: 12. Germline V gene lookup returns CDR1 LGHNA and CDR2 YNFKEQ.

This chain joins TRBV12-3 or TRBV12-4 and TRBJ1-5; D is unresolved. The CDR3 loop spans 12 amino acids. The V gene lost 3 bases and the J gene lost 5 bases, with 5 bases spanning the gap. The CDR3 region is CASSFYDQPQHF. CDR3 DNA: TGTGCCAGCAGTTTCTATGATCAGCCCCAGCATTTT.

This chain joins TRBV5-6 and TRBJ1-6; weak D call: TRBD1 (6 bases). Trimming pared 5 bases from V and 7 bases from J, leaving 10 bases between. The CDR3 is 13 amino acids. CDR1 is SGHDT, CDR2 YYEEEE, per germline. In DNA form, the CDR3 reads TGTGCCAGCAGGGACAGCCGGAATTCACCCCTCCACTTT. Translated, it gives CASRDSRNSPLHF. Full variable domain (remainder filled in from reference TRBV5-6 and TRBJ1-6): DAGVTQSPTHLIKTRGQQVTLRCSPKSGHDTVSWYQQALGQGPQFIFQYYEEEERQRGNFPDRFSGHQFPNYSSELNVNALLLGDSALYLCASRDSRNSPLHFGNGTRLTVT.